Following are 29 T cell receptor beta chains from one sample sequenced in a study of blood T cells in healthy people across ages. Sample-barcoded 5' priming and a J-beta primer mix drove a second PCR of 7 to 11 cycles. TCRdb analysed the 5' RACE reads with MiXCR anew, one entry per CDR3 protein. This sample has some 800,000 distinct CDR3 sequences; roughly 44% occur once, and the top ten carry nearly 20%. The sample comprised blood. These receptors all stem from a man aged 55 to 70 in good health.

J is TRBJ2-5 and V is TRBV7-2, with 9 bases identical to TRBD2. The J segment lost 2 bases and the V segment lost 5 bases, leaving 9 bases of the junction unmatched. Germline V gives CDR1 SGHTA, CDR2 FQGNSA. There are 16 residues in the CDR3. CDR3 in DNA: TGTGCCAGCAGCCCCCAGAGCGGGGGGATACAAGAGACCCAGTACTTC. Protein sequence: CASSPQSGGIQETQYF.

This clonotype occurred a few times. V gene TRBV11-2 combines with J gene TRBJ2-5; 8 bases line up with TRBD2. The CDR3 covers 15 residues. V lost 1 base and J lost 4; bases outside the gene matches: 5. CDR1 SGHAT and CDR2 FQNNGV come from the germline V gene. CDR3 region: CASSLAPSGGETQYF. In DNA, the CDR3 is TGTGCCAGCAGCTTAGCGCCGAGCGGGGGAGAGACCCAGTACTTC.

This clonotype was recorded a few times. The CDR3 loop reads CASSASGRNNSPLHF. The CDR3 DNA is TGTGCCAGCAGTGCCTCGGGACGGAATAATTCACCCCTCCACTTT. The V and J genes are TRBV12-3 or TRBV12-4 and TRBJ1-6; D might be TRBD1 (5 bases). CDR3 size: 15 residues. V was clipped by 5 bases and J by 5 bases, with 13 bases between them.

The chain employs TRBV3-1 and TRBJ2-5; no reliable D call. Germline V gene sequence: CDR1 LGHDT, CDR2 YNNKEL (reference sequence). V lost 2 bases and J 11 bases, leaving 15 bases between the germline ends. The CDR3 length is 13 residues. CDR3 bases: TGTGCCAGCAGCCAACGAGCCGGCAATGAGCAGTACTTC. Its protein is CASSQRAGNEQYF.

The rearrangement links TRBV20-1 to TRBJ2-1; 8 bases are shared with TRBD2. The trim removed 6 bases at V and 0 bases at J, leaving 4 bases unmatched. The V gene's germline CDR1 is DFQATT and CDR2 SNEGSKA (reference sequence). The CDR3 covers 14 residues. The CDR3 loop is CSAVSGASYNEQFF. CDR3 sequence (DNA): TGCAGTGCGGTTAGCGGGGCCTCCTACAATGAGCAGTTCTTC.

The genes are TRBV2 and TRBJ2-7, with D tentatively TRBD2 (6 bases). The V and J ends lost 6 bases and 4 bases respectively, with 19 bases between them. The CDR3 has 15 residues. Germline V gene lookup returns CDR1 SNHLY and CDR2 FYNNEI. The CDR3 reads CASRRGDSPYYEQYF. The CDR3 bases are TGTGCCAGCAGGCGGGGAGACTCCCCCTATTACGAGCAGTACTTC.

This clonotype was observed many times. A much larger clone differs by one base, so this may be a read error. The rearrangement joins TRBV2 to TRBJ2-7; the D is unclear. V shed 4 bases and J shed 5 bases, with 21 bases lying between them. CDR1 SNHLY and CDR2 FYNNEI come from the germline V gene. The CDR3 runs to 16 residues. The chain's CDR3 is CASSANSRPSIDEQYF. The CDR3 DNA is TGTGCCAGCAGTGCGAACAGTCGCCCTTCTATCGACGAGCAGTACTTC.

The chain couples TRBV6-6 to TRBJ2-7; D is possibly TRBD1 (6 bases). Trimming stripped 0 bases from V and 3 bases from J, with 15 bases between. Germline CDR1 MNHNY, CDR2 SVGAGI (reference sequence). This CDR3 region has 16 residues. The CDR3 DNA sequence: TGTGCCAGCAGTTACTCGACCCCAGGGGCCAACTACGAGCAGTACTTC. It codes for CASSYSTPGANYEQYF.

This clonotype was found a few times. The genes are TRBV27 and TRBJ2-5; 7 nucleotides line up with TRBD1. The trim removed 5 bases at V and 7 bases at J, leaving 10 bases unmatched. CDR1 and CDR2 (germline): MNHEY, SMNVEV (reference sequence). CDR3 size: 14 residues. Here the CDR3 reads CASSRRQGSLTQYF. The CDR3 nucleotides are TGTGCCAGCAGTAGACGACAGGGCTCTTTGACCCAGTACTTC.

This clonotype was observed a few times. The V call is TRBV12-3 or TRBV12-4, the J call TRBJ2-1; D not resolved. The CDR3 runs to 11 residues. Trimming left V 4 bases short and J 8 bases short, with 6 bases between. CDR3 nucleotides: TGTGCCAGCAGTTCGAACTATGAGCAGTTCTTC. Translated, it gives CASSSNYEQFF.

V is TRBV19 and J is TRBJ1-4; D not resolved. The CDR3 extends over 14 amino acids. In germline, CDR1 is LNHDA, CDR2 SQIVND (reference sequence). V was shortened by 3 bases and J by 8 bases, with 13 bases between the two germline ends. The DNA for the CDR3 is TGTGCCAGTAGTATCAGTGGGTACAAGGAAAAACTGTTTTTT. Its protein is CASSISGYKEKLFF.

This chain connects TRBV20-1 to TRBJ1-6; D not resolved. V dropped 0 bases and J dropped 0 bases, with 12 bases sitting between them. Germline loops: CDR1 DFQATT, CDR2 SNEGSKA (reference sequence). The CDR3 loop spans 17 amino acids. The DNA for the CDR3 is TGCAGTGCTAGAGATCTGGCGGAGAGCTCCTATAATTCACCCCTCCACTTT. It codes for CSARDLAESSYNSPLHF.

The chain carries TRBV7-9 and TRBJ1-4; 9 bases line up with TRBD1. The V gene's germline CDR1 is SEHNR and CDR2 FQNEAQ (reference sequence). Trimming cost V 6 bases and J 6 bases; bases outside gene matches: 8. CDR3 length: 15 amino acids. The CDR3 nucleotides read TGTGCCAGCAGACCCGACAGGGGGTTAGATGAAAAACTGTTTTTT. Protein sequence: CASRPDRGLDEKLFF.

The gene calls are TRBV3-1 and TRBJ2-3, with D perhaps TRBD2 (5 bases). The germline V and J ends were trimmed by 0 bases and 1 base, with 8 bases remaining between them. The CDR3 contains 15 residues. Germline CDR1 LGHDT, CDR2 YNNKEL (reference sequence). DNA for the CDR3: TGTGCCAGCAGCCAAGATGGGGAGCGCACAGATACGCAGTATTTT. Encoded protein: CASSQDGERTDTQYF.

This clonotype was seen a single time. The CDR3 is CASSAGYNEQYF. CDR3 in DNA: TGTGCCAGCAGTGCGGGGTACAATGAGCAGTACTTC. The chain couples TRBV6-5 to TRBJ2-7; a possible D gene is TRBD2 (6 bases). Trimming took off 5 bases at V and 7 bases at J, with 12 bases between the two ends. The CDR3 extends over 12 amino acids. The germline V gene encodes CDR1 MNHEY and CDR2 SVGAGI.

V gene TRBV29-1 combines with J gene TRBJ1-1; D gene unclear. Trimming cost V 4 bases and J 1 base, with 7 bases left between them. The germline CDR1 and CDR2 sequences are SQVTM and ANQGSEA. The CDR3 totals 12 residues. The CDR3 DNA reads as TGCAGCGTTGCCCAAGCGAACACTGAAGCTTTCTTT. It specifies CSVAQANTEAFF.

This clonotype has a single count. The chain is built from TRBV12-3 or TRBV12-4 and TRBJ1-5; 8 bases align to TRBD1. The CDR3 covers 16 residues. J gave up 6 bases and V 3 bases, and 10 bases lay outside the gene matches. This chain's CDR3 is CASSFGQGKGSQPQHF. For the CDR3, the DNA is TGTGCCAGCAGTTTCGGACAGGGAAAAGGTAGTCAGCCCCAGCATTTT.

In its sample, this clonotype was seen a few times. The chain couples TRBV6-1 to TRBJ2-5; TRBD2 is a possible D gene (5 bases). The CDR3 contains 17 residues. V was trimmed by 2 bases and J by 1 base, leaving 17 bases between them. The germline gives CDR1 MNHNS, CDR2 SASEGT. The CDR3 reads CASSEFAKVRGQETQYF. For the CDR3, the DNA is TGTGCCAGCAGTGAATTCGCTAAGGTCCGGGGCCAAGAGACCCAGTACTTC.

This clonotype was observed once. This chain connects TRBV29-1 to TRBJ2-1, with TRBD1 identical over 9 bases. Trimming cost V 6 bases and J 7 bases; bases outside gene matches: 10. Germline assignment: CDR1 SQVTM and CDR2 ANQGSEA. CDR3 length: 14 amino acids. Here the CDR3 reads CSVTGTGIRNEQFF. CDR3 coding DNA: TGCAGCGTAACCGGGACAGGGATTCGGAATGAGCAGTTCTTC.

This clonotype came up a few times. The CDR3 DNA follows: TGCGCCAGCAGCTTGGAGCCGGGACAGGGGGCGAGCAATGAGCAGTTCTTC. This codes for CASSLEPGQGASNEQFF. The chain combines TRBV5-1 with TRBJ2-1; 12 nucleotides agree with TRBD1. Trimming took 0 bases from V and 6 from J; bases not matched to a gene: 7. CDR1 SGHRS and CDR2 YFSETQ come from the germline V gene. The CDR3 has 17 residues.

A few counts support this clonotype. V is TRBV3-1 and J is TRBJ1-5; D uncertain. The CDR3 spans 12 residues. Trimming took 3 bases from V and 6 from J, leaving 6 bases between them. Per the germline V gene, CDR1 is LGHDT and CDR2 is YNNKEL (reference sequence). The CDR3 reads CASSHDSQPQHF. DNA of the CDR3: TGTGCCAGCAGCCATGATTCTCAGCCCCAGCATTTT.

The rearrangement uses TRBV5-1 and TRBJ2-4; a weak D match, TRBD2 (5 bases). The assigned J gene may be wrong: the sequence end matches TRBJ2-7 better. CDR3 length: 14 residues. Per germline, CDR1 SGHRS and CDR2 YFSETQ. CDR3 residues: CASSVTGKSHEQYF. In DNA, the CDR3 is TGCGCCAGCAGCGTAACGGGGAAATCCCACGAGCAGTACTTC.

This clonotype was seen at least ten times. This rearrangement joins TRBV29-1 to TRBJ2-7; D uncertain. The CDR3 consists of 13 residues. CDR1 is SQVTM and CDR2 is ANQGSEA in the germline V gene. V shed 4 bases and J shed 1 base, with 11 bases lying between them. The CDR3 DNA follows: TGCAGCGTTGTTCGGCCCGGGTCCTACGAGCAGTACTTC. This gives the protein CSVVRPGSYEQYF.

The gene calls are TRBV20-1 and TRBJ2-5, with TRBD2 identical over 9 bases. V lost 5 bases to trimming and J lost 4 bases; unmatched junction nucleotides: 5. Germline CDR1 DFQATT, CDR2 SNEGSKA (reference sequence). This CDR3 is 13 amino acids long. The CDR3 DNA is TGCAGTGCTGTAGCGGGGGATCGAGAGACCCAGTACTTC. Its translation: CSAVAGDRETQYF.

This clonotype was counted a single time. The chain carries TRBV5-1 and TRBJ2-5, with 8 bases identical to TRBD1. The last part of the DNA fits TRBJ2-7 better; the J call may be wrong. The CDR3 is made up of 17 amino acids. Looked up from germline, CDR1 is SGHRS and CDR2 is YFSETQ. CDR3 loop: CASSSAQGALGVDEQYF. CDR3 nucleotides: TGCGCCAGCAGCTCGGCCCAGGGGGCCCTAGGGGTGGACGAGCAGTACTTC.

This clonotype occurred a few times. The chain employs TRBV2 and TRBJ2-7; D unclear. The germline V gene encodes CDR1 SNHLY and CDR2 FYNNEI. This CDR3 has 13 residues. The V end lost 6 bases, the J end lost 3 bases, and 12 bases lay between the germline ends. In nucleotides, the CDR3 is TGTGCCAGCAGCTTAAGCCAGTTCTACGAGCAGTACTTC. Its translation is CASSLSQFYEQYF.

This chain joins TRBV20-1 and TRBJ1-1; D is unresolved. From germline, CDR1 is DFQATT and CDR2 SNEGSKA (reference sequence). Trimming removed 3 bases at V and 3 bases at J, with 2 bases between. The CDR3 loop spans 10 amino acids. CDR3 protein: CSARDTEAFF. The CDR3 nucleotides are TGCAGTGCTAGGGACACTGAAGCTTTCTTT.

This clonotype was counted only a few times. This sequence joins TRBV20-1 and TRBJ2-3; no reliable D call. Germline values: CDR1 DFQATT, CDR2 SNEGSKA (reference sequence). V lost 1 base and J lost 6, with 14 bases in between. The CDR3 runs to 14 residues. The CDR3 DNA is TGCAGTGCTAGAGCGCAGGTGGTGGGGGATACGCAGTATTTT. The encoded protein is CSARAQVVGDTQYF.

The J gene is TRBJ2-5, the V gene TRBV3-1; weak D call: TRBD1 (5 bases). The length of the CDR3 is 14 residues. Trimming cost V 0 bases and J 11 bases, with 16 bases left between them. The V gene's germline CDR1 is LGHDT and CDR2 YNNKEL (reference sequence). Here the CDR3 DNA reads TGTGCCAGCAGCCAAGATCTCCTAGTACAGGAGCAGTACTTC. This sequence encodes CASSQDLLVQEQYF.